The rows below give T cell receptor beta chains drawn from one sample of a study of regulatory T cells in long-lasting Graves disease. TCRdb reprocessed the multiplex PCR reads via MiXCR and lists one record per CDR3 protein. The top ten clones hold roughly 7% of a sample with over 450,000 distinct CDR3 sequences, about 22% of them seen once. This sample comprised peripheral blood mononuclear cells (PBMCs), obtained when the disease was refractory, from a patient treated with antithyroid drugs. The receptors here all came from a female donor with Graves disease. Both conserved end residues are part of each CDR3. A D gene is named only where the DNA matches it firmly. Expanded clones are given a class, and other clones once, few, many or no size at all.

CDR3 length: 14; clone size: many; J gene: TRBJ1-2; D gene: TRBD1; V gene: TRBV20-1; CDR3 DNA: TGCAGTGCTAGAGGACAGGGGGCGAACTATGGCTACACCTTC; CDR3 protein: CSARGQGANYGYTF
CDR3 length: 13; clone size: few; J gene: TRBJ2-1; D gene: .; V gene: TRBV3-1; CDR3 DNA: TGTGCCAGCAGCCAATCAGGGAACAATGAGCAGTTCTTC; CDR3 protein: CASSQSGNNEQFF
CDR3 length: 13; clone size: many; J gene: TRBJ2-7; D gene: TRBD1; V gene: TRBV7-3; CDR3 DNA: TGTGCCAGCAGCTTAAGACAGGGGGAATTGCAGTACTTC; CDR3 protein: CASSLRQGELQYF
CDR3 length: 15; clone size: many; J gene: TRBJ1-2; D gene: TRBD1; V gene: TRBV28; CDR3 DNA: TGTGCCAGCAGTTCGGGACAGGGGGCAATCTATGGCTACACCTTC; CDR3 protein: CASSSGQGAIYGYTF
CDR3 length: 14; clone size: few; J gene: TRBJ2-7; D gene: TRBD2; V gene: TRBV7-2; CDR3 DNA: TGTGCCAGCAGCCAGGGACTAGCGGGCTCCAAGCAGTACTTC; CDR3 protein: CASSQGLAGSKQYF
CDR3 length: 17; clone size: .; J gene: TRBJ2-2; D gene: TRBD1; V gene: TRBV28; CDR3 DNA: TGTGCCAGCAGTTTTTTCCGGACAGGGGCGAACACCGGGGAGCTGTTTTTT; CDR3 protein: CASSFFRTGANTGELFF
CDR3 length: 15; clone size: few; J gene: TRBJ2-1; D gene: .; V gene: TRBV28; CDR3 DNA: TGTGCCAGCAGTCCGGACCGGGGGCGGAACAATGAGCAGTTCTTC; CDR3 protein: CASSPDRGRNNEQFF
CDR3 length: 14; clone size: .; J gene: TRBJ2-5; D gene: .; V gene: TRBV3-1; CDR3 DNA: TGTGCCAGCAGCCAAGAACAGGGTAGTTTGACCCAGTACTTC; CDR3 protein: CASSQEQGSLTQYF
CDR3 length: 13; clone size: once; J gene: TRBJ2-1; D gene: TRBD1; V gene: TRBV12-3/TRBV12-4; CDR3 DNA: TGTGCCAGCAGCCTTGGACAGGAAAATGAGCAGTTCTTC; CDR3 protein: CASSLGQENEQFF
CDR3 length: 15; clone size: .; J gene: TRBJ1-2; D gene: .; V gene: TRBV4-3; CDR3 DNA: TGCGCCAGCAGCCAAGAAAGGGTTATCATCTATGGCTACACCTTC; CDR3 protein: CASSQERVIIYGYTF
CDR3 length: 13; clone size: many; J gene: TRBJ2-5; D gene: TRBD1; V gene: TRBV7-9; CDR3 DNA: TGTGCCAGCAGGACTACAGGGGAAGAGACCCAGTACTTC; CDR3 protein: CASRTTGEETQYF
CDR3 length: 14; clone size: .; J gene: TRBJ2-7; D gene: .; V gene: TRBV9; CDR3 DNA: TGTGCCAGCAGCGTAGTGGACAGCTCCTACGAGCAGTACTTC; CDR3 protein: CASSVVDSSYEQYF
CDR3 length: 13; clone size: many; J gene: TRBJ2-7; D gene: TRBD1; V gene: TRBV2; CDR3 DNA: TGTGCCAGCAGTGGACAGGGGAGGTTCGAGCAGTACTTC; CDR3 protein: CASSGQGRFEQYF
CDR3 length: 12; clone size: .; J gene: TRBJ1-1; D gene: .; V gene: TRBV20-1; CDR3 DNA: TGCAGTGCTAGAGTTTTTCGGACTGAAGCTTTCTTT; CDR3 protein: CSARVFRTEAFF
CDR3 length: 13; clone size: many; J gene: TRBJ2-5; D gene: .; V gene: TRBV11-2; CDR3 DNA: TGTGCCAGCAGCACCTGGACAGTAGAGACCCAGTACTTC; CDR3 protein: CASSTWTVETQYF
CDR3 length: 11; clone size: many; J gene: TRBJ1-2; D gene: TRBD1; V gene: TRBV7-2; CDR3 DNA: TGTGCCATTCTTACAGGGGTTGGCTACACCTTC; CDR3 protein: CAILTGVGYTF
CDR3 length: 16; clone size: many; J gene: TRBJ2-7; D gene: TRBD1; V gene: TRBV28; CDR3 DNA: TGTGCCAGCAGTTTCTCCCTTGGACAGGGCTCCTACGAGCAGTACTTC; CDR3 protein: CASSFSLGQGSYEQYF
CDR3 length: 14; clone size: few; J gene: TRBJ1-5; D gene: .; V gene: TRBV12-5; CDR3 DNA: TGTGCTAGTGGTTTGGGGGGGGTCAATCAGCCCCAGCATTTT; CDR3 protein: CASGLGGVNQPQHF
CDR3 length: 15; clone size: few; J gene: TRBJ2-5; D gene: .; V gene: TRBV11-2; CDR3 DNA: TGTGCCAGCAGCTTAGATGGGTTACAAATTGGGACCCAGTACTTC; CDR3 protein: CASSLDGLQIGTQYF
CDR3 length: 15; clone size: .; J gene: TRBJ1-1; D gene: TRBD1; V gene: TRBV20-1; CDR3 DNA: TGCAGTGCTCTACCAGGACAGGGCCTGAGCACTGAAGCTTTCTTT; CDR3 protein: CSALPGQGLSTEAFF
CDR3 length: 11; clone size: many; J gene: TRBJ1-1; D gene: .; V gene: TRBV28; CDR3 DNA: TGTGCCAGCAGTCAGAACACTGAAGCTTTCTTT; CDR3 protein: CASSQNTEAFF
CDR3 length: 17; clone size: many; J gene: TRBJ2-2; D gene: TRBD1; V gene: TRBV7-8; CDR3 DNA: TGTGCCAGCAGCACAATACCAGGACAGGGTCGGATCGGGGAGCTGTTTTTT; CDR3 protein: CASSTIPGQGRIGELFF
CDR3 length: 16; clone size: few; J gene: TRBJ1-4; D gene: .; V gene: TRBV5-1; CDR3 DNA: TGCGCCAGCAGCTTGGTTGGGGGGGCTGGCGAAGAAAAACTGTTTTTT; CDR3 protein: CASSLVGGAGEEKLFF
CDR3 length: 17; clone size: many; J gene: TRBJ1-4; D gene: TRBD1; V gene: TRBV24-1; CDR3 DNA: TGTGCCACCAGTGAGTCCGGGACAGGGCCCCTAAACGAAAAACTGTTTTTT; CDR3 protein: CATSESGTGPLNEKLFF
CDR3 length: 11; clone size: few; J gene: TRBJ2-7; D gene: TRBD1; V gene: TRBV29-1; CDR3 DNA: TGCAGCGTCCAGGGGGCCTACGAGCAGTACTTC; CDR3 protein: CSVQGAYEQYF
CDR3 length: 15; clone size: .; J gene: TRBJ1-3; D gene: .; V gene: TRBV5-1; CDR3 DNA: TGCGCCAGCAGCGACGGACAAGGGGGTGAAAACACCATATATTTT; CDR3 protein: CASSDGQGGENTIYF
CDR3 length: 14; clone size: .; J gene: TRBJ1-2; D gene: .; V gene: TRBV7-2; CDR3 DNA: TGTGCCAGCAGCTCCTACCGGGCTAACTATGGCTACACCTTC; CDR3 protein: CASSSYRANYGYTF